The TCR beta chain under discussion was sequenced for a study of cytomegalovirus exposure and HLA in healthy donors. Study-level points and caveats: Another analysis was done later, and it associated fewer than 20,000 TCR beta sequences with HLA alleles at 0.05 false discovery rate. Most CMV-associated TCR beta chains were later found to appear HLA-restricted.

The table lists this clone with a few counts. Antigen specificity is unknown. The CDR3 is 15 amino acids. V dropped 0 bases and J dropped 3 bases, with 13 bases sitting between them. Germline V gene lookup returns CDR1 SGHRS and CDR2 YFSETQ. With 60 Vbeta and 13 Jbeta primers, the PCR was carried out. The table came from immunoSEQ multiplex PCR; TCRdb's copy has only in-frame clones and leaves some out. The table includes 200,000 to 250,000 clones, about 81% detected once. The V call is TRBV5-1, the J call TRBJ2-7; weak D call: TRBD1 (6 bases). This TCR was recovered from a woman in her sixties in good health and CMV-seropositive. The sample was PBMCs. CDR3 sequence reads: CASSLVRTAIYEQYF. The CDR3, as DNA: TGCGCCAGCAGCTTGGTTAGGACAGCGATCTACGAGCAGTACTTC.